This T cell receptor beta chain was observed in a study of breast tumors, draining lymph nodes, adjacent tissues. This clonotype was seen many times. Its target is not known. This CDR3 has 17 amino acids. The germline CDR1 and CDR2 sequences are MNHEY and SVGAGI. Between the trimmed V and J ends, which lost 2 bases and 5 bases, there was a span of 20 bases. Findings of the study overall: The lymph node origin of tumor T cells was framed as consistent with a hypothesis, not demonstrated.

One entry per CDR3 protein, called by TCRdb with MiXCR from the multiplex PCR reads. The sample has 130,000 or so distinct CDR3 sequences, 21% seen once. The lymph nodes were axillary draining lymph nodes from breast cancer patients. The sample comprised axillary lymph node tissue. This TCR derives from a female donor with breast cancer. Some clones in this sample may be carry-over from other donors' samples. The rearrangement uses TRBV6-5 and TRBJ2-3, with D maybe TRBD2 (7 bases). This chain's CDR3 is CASSYEAVGGGRDTQYF. CDR3 bases: TGTGCCAGCAGTTACGAGGCCGTAGGGGGAGGGCGAGATACGCAGTATTTT.